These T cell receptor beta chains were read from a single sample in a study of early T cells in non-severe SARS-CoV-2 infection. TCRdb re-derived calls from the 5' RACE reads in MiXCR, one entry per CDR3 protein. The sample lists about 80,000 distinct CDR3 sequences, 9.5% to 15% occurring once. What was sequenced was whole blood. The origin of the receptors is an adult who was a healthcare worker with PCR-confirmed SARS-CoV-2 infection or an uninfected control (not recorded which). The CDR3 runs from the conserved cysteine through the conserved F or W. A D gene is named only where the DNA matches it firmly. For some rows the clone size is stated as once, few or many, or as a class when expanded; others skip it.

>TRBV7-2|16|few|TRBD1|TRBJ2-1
CASSLVGGVSYNEQFF
TGTGCCAGCAGCTTAGTAGGGGGCGTATCCTACAATGAGCAGTTCTTC
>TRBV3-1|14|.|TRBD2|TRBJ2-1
CASSLGLESNEQFF
TGTGCCAGCAGCCTAGGACTAGAGTCGAATGAGCAGTTCTTC
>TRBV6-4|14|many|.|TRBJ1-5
CASSDSGEGQPQHF
TGTGCCAGCAGTGACTCCGGCGAGGGGCAGCCCCAGCATTTT
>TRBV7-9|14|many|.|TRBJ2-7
CASSLSRLYYEQYF
TGTGCCAGCAGCCTCTCCAGGCTATACTACGAGCAGTACTTC
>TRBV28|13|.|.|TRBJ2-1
CASSHLGANEQFF
TGTGCCAGCAGTCACTTGGGGGCCAATGAGCAGTTCTTC
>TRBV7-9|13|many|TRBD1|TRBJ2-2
CASSSRGLRELFF
TGTGCCAGCAGCTCCAGGGGGCTAAGGGAGCTGTTTTTT
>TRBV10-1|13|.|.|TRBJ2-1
CASSAGRLNEQFF
TGCGCCAGCAGCGCGGGACGCTTGAATGAGCAGTTCTTC
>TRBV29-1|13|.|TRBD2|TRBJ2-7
CSVEVGGGDEQYF
TGCAGCGTTGAAGTAGGCGGGGGGGACGAGCAGTACTTC
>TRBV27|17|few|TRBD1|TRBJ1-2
CASSFTYEGGGLYGYTF
TGTGCCAGCAGCTTCACCTACGAAGGGGGCGGCCTCTATGGCTACACCTTC
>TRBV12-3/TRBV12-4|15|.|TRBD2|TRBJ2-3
CASSLASGTTDTQYF
TGTGCCAGCAGCCTAGCTAGCGGGACGACAGATACGCAGTATTTT
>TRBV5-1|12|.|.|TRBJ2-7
CASSEILGEQYF
TGCGCCAGCAGCGAAATACTGGGGGAGCAGTACTTC
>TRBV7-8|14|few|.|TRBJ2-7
CASSLAGTRYEQYF
TGTGCCAGCAGCTTAGCGGGGACTCGCTACGAGCAGTACTTC
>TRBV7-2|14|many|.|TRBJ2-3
CASSSMGLTDTQYF
TGTGCCAGCAGCTCCATGGGCCTGACAGATACGCAGTATTTT
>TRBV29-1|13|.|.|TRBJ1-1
CSVSGHRNTEAFF
TGCAGCGTCTCGGGACACCGCAACACTGAAGCTTTCTTT
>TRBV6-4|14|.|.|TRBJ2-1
CASSEGAERNEQFF
TGTGCCAGCAGTGAGGGGGCGGAGCGCAATGAGCAGTTCTTC
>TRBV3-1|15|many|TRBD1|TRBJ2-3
CASSHLGQGRVTQYF
TGTGCCAGCAGCCACCTCGGACAGGGTCGAGTTACGCAGTATTTT
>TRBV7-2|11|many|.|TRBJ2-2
CASSPTGELFF
TGTGCCAGCAGCCCTACCGGGGAGCTGTTTTTT
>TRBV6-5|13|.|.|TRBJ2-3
CASSWGGPDTQYF
TGTGCCAGCTCTTGGGGGGGCCCAGATACGCAGTATTTT
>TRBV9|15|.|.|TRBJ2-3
CASSVVASSTDTQYF
TGTGCCAGCAGCGTAGTTGCTTCTAGCACAGATACGCAGTATTTT
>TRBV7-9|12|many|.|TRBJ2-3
CASSYDTDTQYF
TGTGCCAGCAGCTACGACACAGATACGCAGTATTTT
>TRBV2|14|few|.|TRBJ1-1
CASSDGTSRAEAFF
TGTGCCAGCAGTGATGGGACAAGCAGAGCTGAAGCTTTCTTT
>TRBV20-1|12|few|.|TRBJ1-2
CSARDGAYGYTF
TGCAGTGCTCGGGACGGTGCCTATGGCTACACCTTC
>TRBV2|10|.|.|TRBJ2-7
CASKLYEQYF
TGTGCCAGCAAACTATACGAGCAGTACTTC
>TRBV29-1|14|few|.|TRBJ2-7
CSVGRAGENYEQYF
TGCAGCGTTGGGCGGGCAGGGGAGAACTACGAGCAGTACTTC
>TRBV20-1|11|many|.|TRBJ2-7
CSAPLRGKQYF
TGCAGTGCCCCACTGCGGGGTAAGCAGTACTTC
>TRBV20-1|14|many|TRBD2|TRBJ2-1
CSASVAGGHNEQFF
TGCAGTGCTAGTGTGGCGGGAGGCCACAATGAGCAGTTCTTC
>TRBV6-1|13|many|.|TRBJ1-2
CASSGTTLDGYTF
TGTGCCAGCAGTGGGACTACCCTCGATGGCTACACCTTC
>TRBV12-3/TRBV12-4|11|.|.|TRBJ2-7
CACSLRHEQYF
TGTGCCTGCAGTTTGAGGCACGAGCAGTACTTC
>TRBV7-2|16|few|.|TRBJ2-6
CASMRQGNSGANVLTF
TGTGCCAGCATGAGGCAGGGGAACTCTGGGGCCAACGTCCTGACTTTC
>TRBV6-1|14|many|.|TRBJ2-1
CATATAPETDEQFF
TGTGCCACAGCCACAGCCCCGGAGACCGATGAGCAGTTCTTC
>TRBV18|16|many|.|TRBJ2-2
CASSPPNRVGTGELFF
TGTGCCAGCTCACCACCCAACAGGGTCGGCACCGGGGAGCTGTTTTTT
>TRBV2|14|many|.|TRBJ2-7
CASSSRPGQNEQYF
TGTGCCAGCTCTTCAAGGCCCGGACAGAACGAGCAGTACTTC
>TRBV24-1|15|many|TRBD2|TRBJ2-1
CATSEGRLAGDEQFF
TGTGCCACCAGTGAAGGTCGGCTAGCGGGAGATGAGCAGTTCTTC
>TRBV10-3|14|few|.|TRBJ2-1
CAISGVRSYNEQFF
TGTGCCATCAGCGGGGTCAGGTCCTACAATGAGCAGTTCTTC
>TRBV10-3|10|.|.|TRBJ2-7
CAMGAGEQYF
TGTGCCATGGGGGCCGGCGAGCAGTACTTC
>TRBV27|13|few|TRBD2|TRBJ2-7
CASTRGSGYEQYF
TGTGCCAGCACCCGGGGTAGCGGGTACGAGCAGTACTTC
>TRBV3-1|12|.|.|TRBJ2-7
CASSQPSYEQYF
TGTGCCAGCAGCCAGCCCTCCTACGAGCAGTACTTC
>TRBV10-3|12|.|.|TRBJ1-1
CAISGGNPEAFF
TGTGCCATCAGTGGAGGTAACCCTGAAGCTTTCTTT
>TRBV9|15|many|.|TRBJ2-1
CASSIQSRDHNEQFF
TGTGCCAGCAGCATCCAGTCTAGGGACCACAATGAGCAGTTCTTC
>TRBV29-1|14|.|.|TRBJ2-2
CSVETRDGAGELFF
TGCAGCGTTGAAACCCGGGACGGGGCCGGGGAGCTGTTTTTT
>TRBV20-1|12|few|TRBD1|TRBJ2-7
CSARDSPYEQYF
TGCAGTGCTCGGGACAGCCCCTACGAGCAGTACTTC